Listed below are T cell receptor beta chains from one sample, sequenced in a study of T cells in Graves' hyperthyroidism and ophthalmopathy. In TCRdb, the multiplex PCR reads were re-called with MiXCR into one record per CDR3 protein. The data show about 400,000 distinct CDR3 sequences, with 15% seen just once and around a third held by the top ten. The sequenced material came from blood. Receptor source: a woman aged 25 to 45 with Graves' hyperthyroidism. Each CDR3 is given with its conserved first and last residue. D genes are given only for firm matches. Clone size is not always given. Where it is, it says once, few, many or a class for expanded clones.

size	V	D	J	CDR3	DNA
many	TRBV24-1	-	TRBJ2-2	CATSGGQGTTGELFF	TGTGCCACCAGTGGGGGGCAGGGAACCACCGGGGAGCTGTTTTTT
many	TRBV28	-	TRBJ2-3	CASSFFETTDTQYF	TGTGCCAGCAGTTTTTTTGAGACCACAGATACGCAGTATTTT
-	TRBV10-2	-	TRBJ1-2	CASSRQEDYGYTF	TGCGCCAGCTCTCGACAGGAGGACTATGGCTACACCTTC
few	TRBV7-8	TRBD2	TRBJ2-1	CASSLTASGSSYNEQFF	TGTGCCAGCAGCCTTACGGCTAGCGGGAGCTCCTACAATGAGCAGTTCTTC
many	TRBV20-1	-	TRBJ1-1	CSARDSKNVEGTEAFF	TGCAGTGCTAGAGATAGTAAGAACGTCGAGGGCACTGAAGCTTTCTTT
many	TRBV20-1	-	TRBJ2-2	CSARDPRGAGELFF	TGCAGTGCTAGAGACCCACGGGGCGCCGGGGAGCTGTTTTTT
-	TRBV24-1	-	TRBJ2-2	CATSDNTGKNTGELFF	TGTGCCACCAGTGACAATACCGGGAAAAACACCGGGGAGCTGTTTTTT
many	TRBV18	-	TRBJ1-2	CASSPKSGYGYTF	TGTGCCAGCTCACCAAAGTCGGGTTATGGCTACACCTTC
few	TRBV7-2	-	TRBJ2-1	CASSREPDRIHEQFF	TGTGCCAGCAGCCGAGAGCCTGACAGGATCCATGAGCAGTTCTTC
many	TRBV3-1	TRBD1	TRBJ1-4	CASSPNRGTNEKLFF	TGTGCCAGCAGCCCAAACAGGGGGACTAATGAAAAACTGTTTTTT
-	TRBV7-2	TRBD2	TRBJ2-7	CASSAPGLSSYEQYF	TGTGCCAGCAGCGCTCCGGGACTAAGCTCCTACGAGCAGTACTTC
many	TRBV11-2	TRBD2	TRBJ2-1	CASSLEAGDYNEQFF	TGTGCCAGCAGCTTAGAAGCGGGAGATTACAATGAGCAGTTCTTC
many	TRBV18	TRBD1	TRBJ1-1	CASSPGQGEAFF	TGTGCCAGCTCACCCGGACAGGGTGAAGCTTTCTTT
few	TRBV6-9	TRBD1	TRBJ2-1	CASSYPQSGQGIRGEQFF	TGTGCCAGCAGTTACCCACAAAGTGGACAGGGGATTAGGGGTGAGCAGTTCTTC
many	TRBV18	-	TRBJ2-1	CASSPGQPYNEQFF	TGTGCCAGCTCACCGGGACAACCCTACAATGAGCAGTTCTTC
few	TRBV3-1	TRBD2	TRBJ2-3	CASSVVEGRGTDTQYF	TGTGCCAGCAGCGTAGTAGAGGGGAGGGGAACAGATACGCAGTATTTT
many	TRBV3-1	-	TRBJ1-4	CASSRSDIRRKLFF	TGTGCCAGCAGCCGTTCGGACATCCGCAGAAAACTGTTTTTT
-	TRBV6-1	-	TRBJ2-5	CASRDSQETQYF	TGTGCCAGCAGGGACAGCCAAGAGACCCAGTACTTC
many	TRBV7-8	TRBD2	TRBJ2-1	CASSSPRYLAGVVQFF	TGTGCCAGCAGCTCCCCCCGGTATCTAGCGGGAGTGGTGCAGTTCTTC
many	TRBV28	-	TRBJ1-2	CASSGPGATNYGYTF	TGTGCCAGCAGTGGGCCAGGGGCCACCAACTATGGCTACACCTTC
-	TRBV19	-	TRBJ2-7	CASSMKGSSYEQYF	TGTGCCAGTAGTATGAAGGGGAGCTCCTACGAGCAGTACTTC
few	TRBV27	-	TRBJ2-7	CASRFRGGGTSSYEQYF	TGTGCCAGCAGATTTAGGGGGGGGGGAACCAGCTCCTACGAGCAGTACTTC
-	TRBV2	-	TRBJ2-2	CASSAGENTGELFF	TGTGCCAGCAGTGCGGGAGAGAACACCGGGGAGCTGTTTTTT
-	TRBV10-3	-	TRBJ1-4	CATKLKRDEKLFF	TGTGCCACCAAACTAAAACGCGATGAAAAACTGTTTTTT
few	TRBV24-1	-	TRBJ2-7	CATEDSRGEQYF	TGTGCCACCGAGGACTCCCGAGGAGAGCAGTACTTC
many	TRBV18	TRBD2	TRBJ2-1	CASSPATSGRAWNEQFF	TGTGCCAGCTCACCAGCCACTAGCGGGAGGGCCTGGAATGAGCAGTTCTTC
few	TRBV7-3	-	TRBJ2-5	CASSAQGREAQYF	TGTGCCAGCAGCGCACAGGGTCGGGAGGCCCAGTACTTC